Shown below are 30 T cell receptor beta chains from a single sample sequenced in a study of T cell repertoires in cytomegalovirus infection. TCRdb itself ran the reads through MiXCR, one entry per CDR3 protein. The data contain 830,000 or so distinct CDR3 sequences, less than 35% of them singletons. These TCRs' antigens remain unknown. The sample in question was cultured CD8+ T cells from PBMCs, obtained from culture after CMV antigen stimulation. The receptors come from a human donor in good health (CMV status not recorded). Some clones in this sample may be carry-over from other donors' samples.

The chain links TRBV10-3 to TRBJ2-2; tentatively, D is TRBD1 or TRBD2 (5 bases each). The CDR3 has 16 residues. Trimming took off 2 bases at V and 5 bases at J, with 15 bases between the two ends. Germline loops: CDR1 ENHRY, CDR2 SYGVKD. The DNA of the CDR3 is TGTGCCATCAGTGAGCATCCCGGAGAGGGGACCGGGGAGCTGTTTTTT. Its protein is CAISEHPGEGTGELFF.

The chain combines TRBV4-1 with TRBJ1-1; no firm D call. CDR3 length: 14 residues. V was shortened by 2 bases and J by 2 bases, with 9 bases between the two germline ends. CDR1 and CDR2 (germline): MGHRA, YSYEKL. This CDR3 reads CASSQTNTNTEAFF. Written as DNA, the CDR3 is TGCGCCAGCAGCCAAACCAATACAAACACTGAAGCTTTCTTT.

The table lists this clonotype with a few counts. The germline gene is not matched at one end of the junction; a read error may be the cause. The rearrangement joins TRBV27 to TRBJ1-1; D gene uncertain. Germline CDR1 is MNHEY and CDR2 is SMNVEV (reference sequence). The CDR3 runs 13 residues. CDR3 amino acids: CASSLLGNPEAFF. The CDR3 DNA is TGTGCCAGCAGTTTGCTAGGGAACCCTGAAGCTTTCTTT.

The chain carries TRBV7-2 and TRBJ2-7; possible D gene TRBD2, 5 bases. Trimming cost V 6 bases and J 4 bases, with 10 bases left between them. Germline loops: CDR1 SGHTA, CDR2 FQGNSA. The CDR3 extends over 12 amino acids. For the CDR3, the DNA is TGTGCCAGCAGTTGGACTGATTACGAGCAGTACTTC. Translation: CASSWTDYEQYF. The full variable domain, completed using reference TRBV7-2 and TRBJ2-7, is GAGVSQSPSNKVTEKGKDVELRCDPISGHTALYWYRQSLGQGLEFLIYFQGNSAPDKSGLPSDRFSAERTGGSVSTLTIQRTQQEDSAVYLCASSWTDYEQYFGPGTRLTVT.

This clonotype was seen at least ten times. The chain combines TRBV7-2 with TRBJ2-5; D possibly uses TRBD1 or TRBD2 (5 bases each). The V end was cut by 5 bases, the J end by 5 bases, with 15 bases between. Germline CDR1 reads SGHTA; CDR2 reads FQGNSA. The CDR3 spans 14 residues. The CDR3, as DNA: TGTGCCAGCAGCCCCCCTCGGGGCCTGGAGACCCAGTACTTC. Protein sequence: CASSPPRGLETQYF.

In this sample, this clonotype turned up a few times. The chain employs TRBV7-4 and TRBJ1-1; 7 bases are a match to TRBD1. Germline V gene data show CDR1 as SGHVT and CDR2 as SQSDAQ. The CDR3 covers 15 residues. V gave up 3 bases and J gave up 1 base; unmatched junction bases: 5. CDR3 DNA sequence: TGTGCCAGCAGCTTTTCGACAGGGCAGAACACTGAAGCTTTCTTT. This encodes CASSFSTGQNTEAFF.

At least ten counts were recorded for this clonotype. The V call is TRBV27, the J call TRBJ2-1; D may be TRBD1 (6 bases). In germline, CDR1 is MNHEY, CDR2 SMNVEV (reference sequence). V dropped 5 bases and J dropped 4 bases, with 12 bases sitting between them. The CDR3 is 14 residues long. The CDR3 DNA follows: TGTGCCAGCAGTCTAGGACAGTTATACAATGAGCAGTTCTTC. Translation gives CASSLGQLYNEQFF.

This clonotype showed up just a few times. This chain links TRBV7-3 with TRBJ1-1; the match to TRBD1 covers 8 bases. Per germline, CDR1 SGHTA and CDR2 FQGTGA. The ends lost 2 bases at V and 7 bases at J; junction bases unmatched: 15. The CDR3 extends over 17 amino acids. The CDR3, as DNA: TGTGCCAGCAGCTTAGGGCCTACAGGGGGGCGCCGGGATGAAGCTTTCTTT. Its protein product is CASSLGPTGGRRDEAFF.

This rearrangement joins TRBV15 to TRBJ1-1; tentative D call: TRBD1 (5 bases). The CDR3 is 13 residues long. V was cut by 3 bases and J by 6 bases, with 11 bases left in between. Germline lookup yields CDR1 LNHNV and CDR2 YYDKDF (reference sequence). DNA of the CDR3: TGTGCCACCAGCAGTCGACAGATACCTGAAGCTTTCTTT. Protein sequence: CATSSRQIPEAFF.

This chain links TRBV20-1 with TRBJ2-7; D unresolved. In germline, CDR1 is DFQATT, CDR2 SNEGSKA (reference sequence). There are 13 residues in the CDR3. As DNA, the CDR3 is TGCAGTCCTAGAGTGGAAGATCTCTACGAGCAGTACGTC. Encoded protein: CSPRVEDLYEQYV.

The chain carries TRBV6-2 or TRBV6-3 and TRBJ1-2; D unclear. Germline V gives CDR1 MNHEY, CDR2 SVGEGT. V dropped 0 bases and J dropped 5 bases, with 16 bases sitting between them. The CDR3 totals 16 residues. CDR3 region: CASSYSPKLHPYGYTF. CDR3 nucleotide sequence: TGTGCCAGCAGTTACTCACCGAAGTTGCACCCGTATGGCTACACCTTC.

The rearrangement uses TRBV7-8 and TRBJ1-1, with D perhaps matching TRBD1 (5 bases). This CDR3 region has 15 residues. The germline gives CDR1 SGHVS, CDR2 FQNEAQ. V was pared by 4 bases and J by 0 bases, with 12 bases between. The DNA of the CDR3 is TGTGCCAGCAGCTACCCGGGGGGGATGAACACTGAAGCTTTCTTT. Its translation: CASSYPGGMNTEAFF.

This sequence joins TRBV6-6 and TRBJ1-1, with TRBD1 as a possible D gene (6 bases). CDR3 length equals 14 residues. Germline V gene lookup returns CDR1 MNHNY and CDR2 SVGAGI (reference sequence). V was trimmed by 0 bases and J by 6 bases, leaving 11 bases between them. The CDR3 sequence: CASSYSQGFPEAFF. The CDR3 DNA is TGTGCCAGCAGTTACTCTCAGGGGTTCCCTGAAGCTTTCTTT.

This clonotype was seen a handful of times. The chain has TRBV11-3 and TRBJ2-1, with TRBD1 matching 9 bases. CDR3 length: 15 residues. Losses at the gene ends were 5 bases for V and 6 bases for J; bases not matched to a gene: 8. Germline CDR1 and CDR2: SGHNT and YENEEA. The CDR3 region has the DNA TGTGCCAGCAGCCTCCGGGACAGGGATATCAATGAGCAGTTCTTC. Its protein product is CASSLRDRDINEQFF.

This clonotype was observed a handful of times. The rearrangement links TRBV6-5 to TRBJ2-7; D is perhaps TRBD1 (6 bases). Germline V lookup: CDR1 MNHEY, CDR2 SVGAGI. This CDR3 is built from 16 residues. Trimming cost V 0 bases and J 5 bases, with 17 bases left between them. The CDR3 nucleotides are TGTGCCAGCAGTTACTCGATGGCAGGGGTTCCGGACGAGCAGTACTTC. Its protein is CASSYSMAGVPDEQYF.

CDR3 protein: CASSEDKGPYNEQFF. The CDR3 DNA reads as TGTGCCAGCAGTGAAGATAAGGGGCCCTACAATGAGCAGTTCTTC. This chain uses TRBV2 with TRBJ2-1, with D perhaps TRBD1 (5 bases). The CDR3 is 15 residues long. Germline-derived CDR1 and CDR2 are SNHLY and FYNNEI. Between the trimmed V and J ends, which lost 1 base and 2 bases, there was a span of 9 bases.

This chain joins TRBV27 and TRBJ2-1; possibly TRBD2 for D (6 bases). Germline CDR1 is MNHEY and CDR2 is SMNVEV (reference sequence). V was shortened by 2 bases and J by 8 bases, with 13 bases between the two germline ends. The CDR3 extends over 14 amino acids. The CDR3 region is CASSLLTSNYEQFF. In nucleotides, the CDR3 is TGTGCCAGCAGTTTACTGACTAGTAACTATGAGCAGTTCTTC.

The V call is TRBV6-2 or TRBV6-3, the J call TRBJ2-5; TRBD1 matches at 11 bases. Per the germline V gene, CDR1 is MNHEY and CDR2 is SVGEGT. This CDR3 is 16 amino acids long. V gave up 5 bases and J gave up 5 bases; unmatched junction bases: 10. In nucleotides, the CDR3 is TGTGCCAGCAGTAAAGGAGGGACAGGGGGATGGGAGACCCAGTACTTC. It specifies CASSKGGTGGWETQYF.

This clonotype appeared once. V is TRBV20-1 and J is TRBJ2-7; 9 bases line up with TRBD1. The germline V gene has CDR1 DFQATT and CDR2 SNEGSKA (reference sequence). Germline trimming cut 6 bases from V and 1 base from J; bases unmatched to any gene: 7. There are 14 residues in the CDR3. The CDR3 nucleotides read TGCAGTGCCTCCGGGACAGGGTTGTCCTACGAGCAGTACTTC. It yields the protein CSASGTGLSYEQYF.

The table lists this clonotype with a few counts. The rearrangement links TRBV11-2 to TRBJ2-1, with TRBD2 matching over 9 bases. The V gene end was trimmed by 1 base and the J gene end by 10 bases; junction bases not matched to a gene: 11. CDR1 and CDR2 (germline): SGHAT, FQNNGV. The CDR3 extends over 16 amino acids. The CDR3 here is CASSLGASGALREQFF. In DNA form, the CDR3 reads TGTGCCAGCAGCTTAGGCGCTAGCGGGGCCCTAAGGGAGCAGTTCTTC. Together with reference TRBV11-2 and TRBJ2-1, the CDR3 gives the full variable domain: EAGVAQSPRYKIIEKRQSVAFWCNPISGHATLYWYQQILGQGPKLLIQFQNNGVVDDSQLPKDRFSAERLKGVDSTLKIQPAKLEDSAVYLCASSLGASGALREQFFGPGTRLTVL.

This rearrangement joins TRBV10-2 to TRBJ2-7; no firm D call. Trimming pared 4 bases from V and 4 bases from J, leaving 11 bases between. The CDR3 contains 13 residues. The germline V gene has CDR1 WSHSY and CDR2 SAAADI. CDR3 nucleotides: TGCGCCAGCAGTGGGGAAGACGATTACGAGCAGTACTTC. Its translation: CASSGEDDYEQYF.

For the CDR3, the DNA is TGTGCCAGCAGTAGGGGGCAGAACTATGGCTACACCTTC. It codes for CASSRGQNYGYTF. V gene TRBV2 combines with J gene TRBJ1-2, with 7 bases aligning to TRBD1. The germline V gene encodes CDR1 SNHLY and CDR2 FYNNEI. V shed 5 bases and J 2 bases; nucleotides not matched to a gene: 2. The CDR3 runs to 13 residues.

This rearrangement joins TRBV6-5 to TRBJ1-2, with D tentatively TRBD1 (5 bases). The CDR3 length is 12 residues. The V and J ends lost 6 bases and 9 bases respectively, with 14 bases between them. Germline CDR1 MNHEY, CDR2 SVGAGI. The CDR3, as DNA: TGTGCCAGCAGCGGGCGGGGGTTTCGCTACACCTTC. Its protein is CASSGRGFRYTF.

V usage is TRBV27 and J usage is TRBJ1-2; the D gene is possibly TRBD1 (6 bases). Germline V CDR1 and CDR2: MNHEY, SMNVEV (reference sequence). V lost 0 bases, J lost 4 bases, and 12 bases lay in between. The CDR3 consists of 15 residues. CDR3 sequence reads: CASSLSRTALYGYTF. CDR3 coding DNA: TGTGCCAGCAGTTTATCCAGGACAGCCCTCTATGGCTACACCTTC.

This rearrangement joins TRBV19 to TRBJ1-4; D not resolved. The CDR3 is 14 residues long. The V end lost 2 bases, the J end lost 4 bases, and 8 bases lay between the germline ends. CDR1 and CDR2 from the germline V gene are LNHDA and SQIVND (reference sequence). The CDR3 bases are TGTGCCAGTAGTATAAATCTCGATAATGAAAAACTGTTTTTT. It is translated as CASSINLDNEKLFF.

A single count supports this clonotype. A much larger clone differs by one base, so this may be a read error. The chain recombines TRBV2 with TRBJ1-6; maybe TRBD1 (6 bases). The germline V gene encodes CDR1 SNHLY and CDR2 FYNNEI. This CDR3 comprises 17 residues. CDR3 DNA: TGTGCCAGCAGTGAAAGGGGGGGTTCGGGACAAAATTCACCCCTCCGCTTT. Amino acid sequence: CASSERGGSGQNSPLRF.

This clonotype was seen repeatedly, ten times or more. The CDR3 DNA follows: TGTGCCAGCAGCCATGGGACGACTCTACCCGGGGAGCTGTTTTTT. Translated, it gives CASSHGTTLPGELFF. The rearrangement joins TRBV7-8 to TRBJ2-2, with D possibly being TRBD1 or TRBD2 (5 bases each). The germline V and J ends were trimmed by 5 bases and 6 bases, with 16 bases remaining between them. Germline CDR1 and CDR2: SGHVS and FQNEAQ. The CDR3 covers 15 residues.

This clonotype has more than one count but fewer than ten. V gene TRBV6-5 combines with J gene TRBJ1-4, with D tentatively TRBD1 (6 bases). Germline loops: CDR1 MNHEY, CDR2 SVGAGI. The CDR3 is made up of 17 amino acids. Trimming cost V 5 bases and J 6 bases, with 22 bases left between them. The CDR3 loop is CASSQTPSTGTDEKLFF. CDR3 in DNA: TGTGCCAGCAGTCAAACGCCGTCGACAGGAACCGATGAAAAACTGTTTTTT.

This chain links TRBV12-5 with TRBJ1-2; tentative D call: TRBD1 (5 bases). The CDR3 extends over 13 amino acids. V lost 1 base and J 6 bases, leaving 9 bases between the germline ends. Looked up from germline, CDR1 is LGHNT and CDR2 is FRNRAP. The DNA for the CDR3 is TGTGCTAGTGGTTTGGCCCCAGGGAATGGCTACACCTTC. Amino acids: CASGLAPGNGYTF.

This clonotype was counted between two and nine times. The gene calls are TRBV19 and TRBJ2-4; D ambiguous. CDR3 length equals 16 residues. Trimming shortened V by 3 bases and J by 0 bases, and 12 bases separated the two germline ends. Germline CDR1 is LNHDA and CDR2 is SQIVND (reference sequence). This chain's CDR3 is CASSIWQTLAKNIQYF. Here the CDR3 DNA reads TGTGCCAGTAGTATCTGGCAGACACTAGCCAAAAACATTCAGTACTTC.